This record covers a single TCR beta chain. Clones were read by immunoSEQ multiplex PCR, and TCRdb kept only the in-frame ones, dropping some. This sample carries around 20,000 clones, 80% to 90% of them seen once, and the ten largest clones take 24%. The sample comes from a study of OX40 agonist ivuxolimab in advanced cancers. The CDR3 is 14 residues long. V lost 10 bases, J lost 3 bases, and 8 bases stayed unmatched. The V gene's germline CDR1 is LNHDA and CDR2 SQIVND (reference sequence). The clonotype comes from an adult with an advanced solid tumor such as melanoma, head and neck, liver or kidney cancer. Here the sequenced sample was CD4+ or CD8+ T cells sorted from blood, taken in a trial of the OX40 agonist ivuxolimab. This chain uses TRBV19 with TRBJ2-2; 7 positions match TRBD2. CDR3 in DNA: TGTGCCACTACAGCGGGATACGACACCGGGGAGCTGTTTTTT. Translation gives CATTAGYDTGELFF.